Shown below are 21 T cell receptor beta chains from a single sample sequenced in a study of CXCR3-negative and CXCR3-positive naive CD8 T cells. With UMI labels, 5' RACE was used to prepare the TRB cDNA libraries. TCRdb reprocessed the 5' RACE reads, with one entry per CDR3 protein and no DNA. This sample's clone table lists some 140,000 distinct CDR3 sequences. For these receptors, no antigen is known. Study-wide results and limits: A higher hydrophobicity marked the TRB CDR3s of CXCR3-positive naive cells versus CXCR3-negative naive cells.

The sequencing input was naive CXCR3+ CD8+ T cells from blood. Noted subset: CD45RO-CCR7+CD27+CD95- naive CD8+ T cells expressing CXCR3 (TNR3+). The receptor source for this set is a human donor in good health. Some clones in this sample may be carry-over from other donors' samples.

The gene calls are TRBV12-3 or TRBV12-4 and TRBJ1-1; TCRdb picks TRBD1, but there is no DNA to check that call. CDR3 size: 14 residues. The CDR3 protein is CASSLRGQGFEAFF.

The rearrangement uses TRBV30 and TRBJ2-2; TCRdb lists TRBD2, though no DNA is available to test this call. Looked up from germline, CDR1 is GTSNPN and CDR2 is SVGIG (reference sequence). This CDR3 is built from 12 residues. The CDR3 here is CAWMDFTGELFF.

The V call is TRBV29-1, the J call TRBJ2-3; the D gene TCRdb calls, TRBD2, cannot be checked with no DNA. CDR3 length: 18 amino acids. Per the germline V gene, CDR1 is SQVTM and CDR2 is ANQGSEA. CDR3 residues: CSVEGTSGRASWADTQYF.

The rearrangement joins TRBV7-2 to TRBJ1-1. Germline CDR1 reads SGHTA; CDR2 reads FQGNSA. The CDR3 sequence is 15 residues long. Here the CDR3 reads CASSLEVSMNTEAFF.

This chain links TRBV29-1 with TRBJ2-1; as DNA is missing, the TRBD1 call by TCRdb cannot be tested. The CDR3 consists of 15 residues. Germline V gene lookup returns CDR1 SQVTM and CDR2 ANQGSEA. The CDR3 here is CSVEPTGGPYNEQFF.

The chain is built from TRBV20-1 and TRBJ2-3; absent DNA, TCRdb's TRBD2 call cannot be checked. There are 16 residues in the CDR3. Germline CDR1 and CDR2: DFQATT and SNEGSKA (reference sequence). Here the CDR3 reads CSARVPPGLTTDTQYF.

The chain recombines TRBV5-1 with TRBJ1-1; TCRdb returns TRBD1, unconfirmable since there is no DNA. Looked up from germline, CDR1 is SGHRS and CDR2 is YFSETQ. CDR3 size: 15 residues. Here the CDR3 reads CASSLGQGLSTEAFF.

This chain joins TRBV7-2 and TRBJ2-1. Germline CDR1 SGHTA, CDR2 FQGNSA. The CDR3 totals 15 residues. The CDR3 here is CASSSREFRSNEQFF.

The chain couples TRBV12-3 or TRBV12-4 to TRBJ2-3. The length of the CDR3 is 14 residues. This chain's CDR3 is CASSLYRSTDTQYF.

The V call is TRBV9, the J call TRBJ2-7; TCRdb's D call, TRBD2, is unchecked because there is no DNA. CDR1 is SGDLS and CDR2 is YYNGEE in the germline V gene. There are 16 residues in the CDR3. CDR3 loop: CASSRSGVAGDYEQYF.

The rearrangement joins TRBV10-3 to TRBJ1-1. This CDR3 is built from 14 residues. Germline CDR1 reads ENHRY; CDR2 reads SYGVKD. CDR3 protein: CAISEVGGNTEAFF.

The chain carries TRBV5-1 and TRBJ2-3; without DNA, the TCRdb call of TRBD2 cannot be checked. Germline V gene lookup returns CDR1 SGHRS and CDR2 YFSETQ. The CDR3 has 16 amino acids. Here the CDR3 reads CASSSSWQLRTDTQYF.

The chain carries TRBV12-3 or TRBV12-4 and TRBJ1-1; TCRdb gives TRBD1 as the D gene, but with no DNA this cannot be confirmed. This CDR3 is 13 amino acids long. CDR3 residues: CASSEDPGQEAFF.

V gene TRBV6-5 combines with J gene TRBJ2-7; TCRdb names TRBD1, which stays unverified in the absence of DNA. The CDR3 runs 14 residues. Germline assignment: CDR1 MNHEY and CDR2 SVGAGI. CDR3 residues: CASTEGAGSPEQYF.

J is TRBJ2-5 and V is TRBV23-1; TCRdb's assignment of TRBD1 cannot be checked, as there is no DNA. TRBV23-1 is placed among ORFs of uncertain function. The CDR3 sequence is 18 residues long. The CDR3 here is CASSLDAGARFWQETQYF.

The CDR3 protein is CASSWTGGGQPQHF. The chain joins TRBV5-1 to TRBJ1-5; as DNA is missing, the TRBD1 call by TCRdb cannot be tested. This CDR3 spans 14 amino acids. Germline lookup yields CDR1 SGHRS and CDR2 YFSETQ.

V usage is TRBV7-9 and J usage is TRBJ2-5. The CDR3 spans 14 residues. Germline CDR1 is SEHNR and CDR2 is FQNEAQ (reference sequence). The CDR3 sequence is CASSLRDARLTQYF.

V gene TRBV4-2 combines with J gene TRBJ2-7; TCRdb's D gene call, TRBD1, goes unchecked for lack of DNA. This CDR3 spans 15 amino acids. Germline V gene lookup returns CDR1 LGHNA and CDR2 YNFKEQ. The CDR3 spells CASSQEGTASYEQYF.

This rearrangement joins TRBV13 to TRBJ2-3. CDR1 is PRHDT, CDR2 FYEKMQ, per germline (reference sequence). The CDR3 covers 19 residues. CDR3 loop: CASSLERRVRQASTDTQYF.

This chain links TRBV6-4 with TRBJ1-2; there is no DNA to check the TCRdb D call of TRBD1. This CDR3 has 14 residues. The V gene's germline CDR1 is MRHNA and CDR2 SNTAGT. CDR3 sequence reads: CASSDGQGTDGYTF.

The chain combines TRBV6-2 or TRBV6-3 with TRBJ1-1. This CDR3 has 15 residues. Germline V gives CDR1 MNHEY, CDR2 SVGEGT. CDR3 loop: CASSYQVVRNFEAFF.